This section outlines one T cell receptor beta chain sequence together with its context. Its antigen is still unknown. This record comes from a study of T cell responses to AZD1222 COVID-19 vaccine. Study results and limitations: Most donors were white British, females outnumbered males, and clonal diversity was possibly underestimated. Reportedly, nearly half the spike-specific TCRs target unmutated variant regions. Repertoires in all cases were sampled only once the peak T cell response had passed. At baseline, seropositivity was found in only five or six AZD1222 recipients.

Data came from immunoSEQ multiplex PCR; TCRdb stores just in-frame clones and leaves some out. Altogether 100,000 to 150,000 clones are present, 80% to 90% being singletons, with the ten largest covering about 1.6%. The material sequenced was peripheral blood, taken on day 0 of AZD1222 vaccination. The source is an adult in good health.

The CDR3 DNA is TGTGCCACCCGACTTCAGACAGGAGATAACACTGAAGCTTTCTTT. Translation: CATRLQTGDNTEAFF. The rearrangement uses TRBV2 and TRBJ1-1; tentatively, D is TRBD1 (6 bases). The ends were cut back, 10 bases at V and 2 bases at J, with 20 bases in the middle. From germline, CDR1 is SNHLY and CDR2 FYNNEI. There are 15 residues in the CDR3.